The source of this T cell receptor (beta chain) is a study of early T cells in non-severe SARS-CoV-2 infection. The wider study: Sequencing used unsorted whole-blood bulk RNA, so chains lack pairing.

Findings and caveats of the study: Lookups in VDJdb leaned toward anti-spike CD8 responses and missed private and CD4 specificities.

This clonotype was counted many times. Its antigen remains unknown. The CDR3 is 13 amino acids. V lost 6 bases, J lost 0 bases, and 9 bases lay in between. CDR1 and CDR2 (germline): SQVTM, ANQGSEA. Each single cDNA molecule received a unique molecular identifier. MiXCR, applied by TCRdb to the 5' RACE reads, yields one record per CDR3 protein. The table includes tens of thousands of distinct CDR3 sequences, 12% detected once. The genes are TRBV29-1 and TRBJ1-3, with D uncertain. This TCR derives from an adult who was a healthcare worker with PCR-confirmed SARS-CoV-2 infection or an uninfected control (not recorded which). The donor label of this sample is uncertain. The sample was whole blood, taken at baseline. CDR3: CSVRPSSGNTIYF. The CDR3 DNA sequence: TGCAGCGTGCGTCCCAGCTCTGGAAACACCATATATTTT.